The 27 T cell receptor beta chains below come from one sample, sequenced in a study of cytomegalovirus exposure and HLA in healthy donors. The data were produced by immunoSEQ multiplex PCR, yet TCRdb's version contains in-frame clones alone and is incomplete. The sample records about 200,000 clones, around 88% being singletons. Sequencing input: PBMCs. These receptors all stem from a woman under 30 in good health and CMV-seronegative.

The rearrangement uses TRBV11-2 and TRBJ2-7; D gene ambiguous. Germline V CDR1 and CDR2: SGHAT, FQNNGV. There are 14 residues in the CDR3. V was clipped by 2 bases and J by 0 bases, with 8 bases between them. For the CDR3, the DNA is TGTGCCAGCAGCTTATTTGGCAGCTCCTACGAGCAGTACTTC. This gives the protein CASSLFGSSYEQYF.

CDR3 DNA sequence: TGCGCCAGCAGCCAAGATAGTAGCGGACCCTACGAGCAGTACTTC. Its translation is CASSQDSSGPYEQYF. The chain links TRBV4-1 to TRBJ2-7, with D perhaps TRBD2 (6 bases). This CDR3 spans 15 amino acids. Germline lookup yields CDR1 MGHRA and CDR2 YSYEKL. V lost 0 bases and J 2 bases, leaving 11 bases between the germline ends.

This chain's CDR3 is CASRTREKLFF. The CDR3 bases are TGTGCCAGCAGAACAAGAGAAAAACTGTTTTTT. The J gene is TRBJ1-4, the V gene TRBV6-6; no clear D gene. CDR1 MNHNY and CDR2 SVGAGI come from the germline V gene (reference sequence). V was clipped by 6 bases and J by 8 bases, with 7 bases between them. This CDR3 is built from 11 residues.

V is TRBV28 and J is TRBJ2-1, with D tentatively TRBD2 (5 bases). Trimming removed 4 bases at V and 10 bases at J, with 20 bases between. Germline CDR1 MDHEN, CDR2 SYDVKM. This CDR3 comprises 15 residues. For the CDR3, the DNA is TGTGCCAGCAGTTCTGGAGGCATGGAAGCAGCCGAGCAGTTCTTC. It codes for CASSSGGMEAAEQFF.

The J gene is TRBJ2-2, the V gene TRBV10-3; D remains unclear. The germline V gene has CDR1 ENHRY and CDR2 SYGVKD. This CDR3 is 13 amino acids long. With 6 bases removed from V and 0 bases from J, the gap between germline ends came to 5 bases. In DNA form, the CDR3 reads TGTGCCATCAGGGCAGCGAACACCGGGGAGCTGTTTTTT. Its protein product is CAIRAANTGELFF.

J is TRBJ2-5 and V is TRBV7-2, with 11 positions matching TRBD2. Per germline, CDR1 SGHTA and CDR2 FQGNSA. After removal of 5 bases from V and 2 bases from J, the junction contained 10 bases not matched to a gene. This CDR3 is built from 17 residues. The CDR3 DNA reads TGTGCCAGCAGCCTCGGAGTACTAGCGGGGGCGCAAGAGACCCAGTACTTC. Residues: CASSLGVLAGAQETQYF.

The chain is built from TRBV6-5 and TRBJ2-1; TRBD2 matches at 11 bases. Trimming at V came to 4 bases and at J to 5 bases, leaving 1 base not matched to a gene. Germline V gene sequence: CDR1 MNHEY, CDR2 SVGAGI. The CDR3 totals 14 residues. This CDR3 reads CASSLAGGHNEQFF. In DNA, the CDR3 is TGTGCCAGCAGTTTAGCGGGAGGGCACAATGAGCAGTTCTTC.

This chain joins TRBV7-9 and TRBJ2-1; D gene ambiguous. Germline V gene data show CDR1 as SEHNR and CDR2 as FQNEAQ (reference sequence). V was pared by 5 bases and J by 4 bases, with 12 bases between. The CDR3 loop spans 14 amino acids. The DNA of the CDR3 is TGTGCCAGCAGCCCCCGACTGCAGTACAATGAGCAGTTCTTC. Translation: CASSPRLQYNEQFF. The variable domain in full, with the rest retrieved from reference TRBV7-9 and TRBJ2-1, is DTGVSQNPRHKITKRGQNVTFRCDPISEHNRLYWYRQTLGQGPEFLTYFQNEAQLEKSRLLSDRFSAERPKGSFSTLEIQRTEQGDSAMYLCASSPRLQYNEQFFGPGTRLTVL.

This clone occurred a few times. The chain links TRBV4-1 to TRBJ1-5; the D gene is possibly TRBD1 (5 bases). Trimming removed 0 bases at V and 2 bases at J, with 11 bases between. Germline V lookup: CDR1 MGHRA, CDR2 YSYEKL. There are 16 residues in the CDR3. The CDR3 protein is CASSQDLGRGNQPQHF. CDR3 DNA sequence: TGCGCCAGCAGCCAAGATTTGGGGCGAGGCAATCAGCCCCAGCATTTT.

The chain recombines TRBV19 with TRBJ1-2; a weak D match, TRBD1 (5 bases). The V end lost 1 base, the J end lost 6 bases, and 18 bases lay between the germline ends. The CDR3 extends over 16 amino acids. Germline loops: CDR1 LNHDA, CDR2 SQIVND (reference sequence). CDR3 protein: CASSIAGGLASDGYTF. DNA of the CDR3: TGTGCCAGTAGTATAGCCGGGGGACTGGCCTCGGATGGCTACACCTTC. The entire variable domain, with the rest obtained from reference TRBV19 and TRBJ1-2, is as follows: DGGITQSPKYLFRKEGQNVTLSCEQNLNHDAMYWYRQDPGQGLRLIYYSQIVNDFQKGDIAEGYSVSREKKESFPLTVTSAQKNPTAFYLCASSIAGGLASDGYTFGSGTRLTVV.

This CDR3 is CASRGLGQAVQYF. The CDR3 DNA reads TGTGCCAGCAGGGGACTAGGACAGGCAGTGCAGTACTTC. This chain connects TRBV27 to TRBJ2-7; maybe TRBD2 (8 bases). Germline V CDR1 and CDR2: MNHEY, SMNVEV (reference sequence). This CDR3 region has 13 residues. V was trimmed by 6 bases and J by 9 bases, leaving 18 bases between them.

This sequence joins TRBV5-1 and TRBJ1-1; D might be TRBD1 (6 bases). The germline V gene encodes CDR1 SGHRS and CDR2 YFSETQ. Trimming took off 4 bases at V and 1 base at J, with 14 bases between the two ends. This CDR3 has 15 residues. The CDR3 protein is CASSKVVGGNTEAFF. The CDR3 DNA reads as TGCGCCAGCAGCAAGGTCGTAGGGGGGAACACTGAAGCTTTCTTT.

This clone was detected only once. This chain uses TRBV6-5 with TRBJ2-1; TRBD2 is a possible D gene (6 bases). Germline values: CDR1 MNHEY, CDR2 SVGAGI. The CDR3 covers 15 residues. V was shortened by 0 bases and J by 8 bases, with 14 bases between the two germline ends. The CDR3 loop reads CASSYSSSEGYEQFF. The DNA of the CDR3 is TGTGCCAGCAGTTACTCCTCTAGCGAGGGATATGAGCAGTTCTTC.

The chain links TRBV6-6 to TRBJ2-3; D unresolved. CDR1 is MNHNY, CDR2 SVGAGI, per germline (reference sequence). The CDR3 has 13 residues. Trimming cost V 6 bases and J 0 bases, with 7 bases left between them. The CDR3 reads CASSPISTDTQYF. Here the CDR3 DNA reads TGTGCCAGCAGCCCAATTAGCACAGATACGCAGTATTTT.

The V gene is TRBV27, the J gene TRBJ2-7, with 7 bases aligning to TRBD2. The junction had 8 bases not matched to a gene; V was cut back by 0 bases and J by 6 bases. This CDR3 has 15 amino acids. In germline, CDR1 is MNHEY, CDR2 SMNVEV (reference sequence). The CDR3 nucleotides read TGTGCCAGCAGTTTATCTGGGGGGGAAGGTGGCGAGCAGTACTTC. The encoded protein is CASSLSGGEGGEQYF.

The chain couples TRBV6-6 to TRBJ2-1; TRBD2 might be the D (5 bases). Per the germline V gene, CDR1 is MNHNY and CDR2 is SVGAGI (reference sequence). V was trimmed by 8 bases and J by 0 bases, leaving 5 bases between them. The CDR3 sequence is 12 residues long. CDR3 protein: CASGSSYNEQFF. The CDR3 nucleotides read TGTGCCAGCGGGAGCTCCTACAATGAGCAGTTCTTC.

Remarks on this clone: The junction does not match germline at one end; this may be a read error. The chain links TRBV7-7 to TRBJ2-5; 8 bases align to TRBD1. The CDR3 contains 15 residues. Germline loops: CDR1 SSHAT, CDR2 FNYEAQ (reference sequence). In DNA, the CDR3 is TGTGCTAGCAGAAATGGACAGGGAGTGTTCGAGACCCAGTACTTC. It translates to CASRNGQGVFETQYF.

The rearrangement joins TRBV7-9 to TRBJ2-2; 11 bases are shared with TRBD1. Germline lookup yields CDR1 SEHNR and CDR2 FQNEAQ (reference sequence). CDR3 size: 16 residues. V trimming: 4 bases; J trimming: 2 bases; junction bases outside the gene matches: 3. The CDR3 nucleotides are TGTGCCAGCAGCTGGACAGGGGGCCTTAACACCGGGGAGCTGTTTTTT. Residues: CASSWTGGLNTGELFF.

The chain carries TRBV5-1 and TRBJ2-3; 7 nucleotides align to TRBD1. The CDR3 runs 17 residues. V shed 3 bases and J 0 bases; nucleotides not matched to a gene: 10. Germline V gene sequence: CDR1 SGHRS, CDR2 YFSETQ. The CDR3, as DNA: TGCGCCAGCAGCTCAGGGGGTGGATCGACTAGCACAGATACGCAGTATTTT. It encodes CASSSGGGSTSTDTQYF.

J is TRBJ1-5 and V is TRBV10-1; 10 bases match TRBD1. The CDR3 sequence is 17 residues long. Germline CDR1 and CDR2: WNHNN and SYGVQD (reference sequence). Trimming removed 8 bases from V and 6 bases from J; junction bases left unmatched: 16. CDR3 DNA sequence: TGCGCCAGCCTGATCACGAGACAGGGGGCGGCCTGTCAGCCCCAGCATTTT. This gives the protein CASLITRQGAACQPQHF.

The V gene is TRBV7-9, the J gene TRBJ2-7, with 7 bases that match TRBD1. CDR1 SEHNR and CDR2 FQNEAQ come from the germline V gene (reference sequence). The CDR3 runs to 15 residues. V shed 5 bases and J 2 bases; nucleotides not matched to a gene: 9. This chain's CDR3 is CASSLSGQSPYEQYF. CDR3 in DNA: TGTGCCAGCAGCCTATCGGGACAGTCCCCCTACGAGCAGTACTTC. Supplemented by reference TRBV7-9 and TRBJ2-7, the full variable domain reads DTGVSQNPRHKITKRGQNVTFRCDPISEHNRLYWYRQTLGQGPEFLTYFQNEAQLEKSRLLSDRFSAERPKGSFSTLEIQRTEQGDSAMYLCASSLSGQSPYEQYFGPGTRLTVT.

Details on this clone: A junction boundary mismatches the germline segment, possibly from a read error. V is TRBV6-1 and J is TRBJ1-1, with 9 bases matching TRBD1. This CDR3 spans 13 amino acids. Germline V CDR1 and CDR2: MNHNS, SASEGT. The CDR3 DNA reads as TGTGCCAGCAGAGGACAGGGGAACCCTGAAGCTTTCTTT. Translated, it gives CASRGQGNPEAFF.

This clone was found once. The genes are TRBV7-9 and TRBJ1-3; D unclear. Germline CDR1 and CDR2: SEHNR and FQNEAQ (reference sequence). The CDR3 runs 13 residues. Between the trimmed V and J ends, which lost 2 bases and 4 bases, there was a span of 6 bases. CDR3 sequence (DNA): TGTGCCAGCAGCTTATTCATCGGAAACACCATATATTTT. Translating it yields CASSLFIGNTIYF.

This chain connects TRBV28 to TRBJ2-2, with a weak D call TRBD1 (5 bases). The germline V gene encodes CDR1 MDHEN and CDR2 SYDVKM. The CDR3 runs to 14 residues. V lost 8 bases, J lost 6 bases, and 16 bases lay in between. CDR3 loop: CASLLGPGSGELFF. The CDR3 nucleotides are TGTGCCAGCCTCCTTGGGCCAGGGTCCGGGGAGCTGTTTTTT.

V and J are TRBV19 and TRBJ2-7, with TRBD1 matching over 9 bases. Unmatched junction bases numbered 2, after V lost 6 bases and J lost 2 bases. Germline assignment: CDR1 LNHDA and CDR2 SQIVND (reference sequence). There are 13 residues in the CDR3. The CDR3 region has the DNA TGTGCCAGTAGCTGGACAGGGGCCTACGAGCAGTACTTC. As protein: CASSWTGAYEQYF.

This clone was recorded a few times. This chain uses TRBV5-6 with TRBJ2-7; TRBD2 matches 8 bases. Trimming cost V 5 bases and J 0 bases; bases outside gene matches: 4. This CDR3 spans 14 amino acids. Germline V lookup: CDR1 SGHDT, CDR2 YYEEEE. CDR3 nucleotides: TGTGCCAGCAGTCCCGGGACTAGCTCCTACGAGCAGTACTTC. Protein sequence: CASSPGTSSYEQYF.

The chain links TRBV9 to TRBJ2-3; D is unresolved. The CDR3 loop spans 14 amino acids. The ends were cut back, 0 bases at V and 3 bases at J, with 8 bases in the middle. The V gene's germline CDR1 is SGDLS and CDR2 YYNGEE. DNA for the CDR3: TGTGCCAGCAGCGTAGCTCCCCAGACAGATACGCAGTATTTT. This sequence encodes CASSVAPQTDTQYF.